The clone carrying this T cell receptor beta chain was found many times. Its specificity is not known. Germline V CDR1 and CDR2: SGHRS, YFSETQ. The length of the CDR3 is 16 residues. V trimming: 3 bases; J trimming: 6 bases; junction bases outside the gene matches: 10. Quantitative molecular-barcoded 5'-RACE generated the TCR beta libraries. MiXCR was run by TCRdb on the 5' RACE reads, yielding one entry per CDR3 protein. The sample lists more than 400,000 distinct CDR3 sequences, roughly 5% seen once, with around 3.4% in the top ten. The sample originates from a study of CD8 T cells in ankylosing spondylitis. Findings of the study overall: It appeared that ankylosing spondylitis blood was characterized by a TCR beta motif of eight highly homologous variants.

The clonotype originates from a male donor with ankylosing spondylitis. This chain connects TRBV5-1 to TRBJ1-1, with 11 nucleotides matching TRBD1. Sequencing was carried out using blood, either unsorted or a sorted T cell fraction (not recorded which). In DNA form, the CDR3 reads TGCGCCAGCAGCTCCGGACAGGGGGCATATAAGGCTGAAGCTTTCTTT. Its translation: CASSSGQGAYKAEAFF.